The 15 T cell receptor beta chains below come from one sample, sequenced in a study of shared clonotypes between healthy human individuals. Here immunoSEQ multiplex PCR was the method, and the copy in TCRdb shows in-frame clones only, minus some. This table has roughly 1 million clones, roughly 74% appearing once. Sequencing was done on a sample of memory CD4+ T cells from PBMCs. Subset: CD45RA-negative fraction. These receptors originate from a man younger than 35 in good health. Some clones in this sample may be carry-over from other donors' samples.

V is TRBV6-5 and J is TRBJ1-6; D might be TRBD1 (5 bases). This CDR3 comprises 13 residues. Germline V CDR1 and CDR2: MNHEY, SVGAGI. Trimming left V 5 bases short and J 7 bases short, with 9 bases between. CDR3 in amino acids: CASSKGRNSPLHF. The CDR3 bases are TGTGCCAGCAGTAAGGGGCGGAATTCACCCCTCCACTTT.

The genes are TRBV4-3 and TRBJ1-4; D gene ambiguous. CDR1 is LGHNA and CDR2 is YSLEER in the germline V gene. V was clipped by 1 base and J by 5 bases, with 14 bases between them. CDR3 size: 16 residues. Written as DNA, the CDR3 is TGCGCCAGCAGCCAAGCCCCGCAGAGAGGGAATGAAAAACTGTTTTTT. Its protein product is CASSQAPQRGNEKLFF.

The rearrangement links TRBV6-5 to TRBJ2-3; a weak D match, TRBD2 (6 bases). Per the germline V gene, CDR1 is MNHEY and CDR2 is SVGAGI. Trimming removed 7 bases from V and 5 bases from J, with 16 bases in between. The CDR3 extends over 14 amino acids. CDR3 loop: CASNPRRGGDTQYF. The CDR3 DNA reads as TGTGCCAGCAATCCCCGGCGGGGAGGAGATACGCAGTATTTT.

The V and J genes are TRBV25-1 and TRBJ2-1, with 11 bases that match TRBD2. The germline CDR1 and CDR2 sequences are MGHDK and SYGVNS. After removal of 5 bases from V and 4 bases from J, the junction contained 4 bases not matched to a gene. CDR3 length equals 15 residues. CDR3 amino acids: CASSLAGGAYNEQFF. For the CDR3, the DNA is TGTGCCAGCAGTTTAGCGGGAGGGGCATACAATGAGCAGTTCTTC.

The chain combines TRBV7-8 with TRBJ2-7, with D possibly called TRBD1 or TRBD2 (6 bases each). CDR3 length: 13 residues. Trimming removed 5 bases from V and 6 bases from J, with 14 bases in between. Germline V CDR1 and CDR2: SGHVS, FQNEAQ. As DNA, the CDR3 is TGTGCCAGCAGCGACGGGGGACACCTCGAGCAGTACTTC. Translating it yields CASSDGGHLEQYF. Looking up the rest from reference TRBV7-8 and TRBJ2-7 gives the full variable domain: GAGVSQSPRYKVAKRGQDVALRCDPISGHVSLFWYQQALGQGPEFLTYFQNEAQLDKSGLPSDRFFAERPEGSVSTLKIQRTQQEDSAVYLCASSDGGHLEQYFGPGTRLTVT.

This clone has more than one count but fewer than ten. The chain recombines TRBV4-1 with TRBJ2-3; tentatively, D is TRBD1 or TRBD2 (5 bases each). CDR1 and CDR2 from the germline V gene are MGHRA and YSYEKL. V was shortened by 6 bases and J by 1 base, with 14 bases between the two germline ends. The CDR3 is 15 residues long. The DNA of the CDR3 is TGCGCCAGCAGGGGGCGTGGGGGTGGCACAGATACGCAGTATTTT. Translation: CASRGRGGGTDTQYF.

Here the CDR3 reads CASSRYRGNYGYTF. The CDR3 coding sequence is TGTGCCAGCAGCAGGTACAGGGGCAACTATGGCTACACCTTC. The rearrangement joins TRBV21-1 to TRBJ1-2; TRBD1, as called in the table, went unchecked against the DNA. TRBV21-1 is reported as a pseudogene. This CDR3 spans 14 amino acids.

This rearrangement joins TRBV9 to TRBJ2-1; 11 nucleotides agree with TRBD2. J lost 1 base, V lost 7 bases, and 7 bases had no gene match. The CDR3 loop spans 16 amino acids. Germline V gene sequence: CDR1 SGDLS, CDR2 YYNGEE. The CDR3 loop reads CASCGLAGGSYNEQFF. CDR3 DNA sequence: TGTGCCAGCTGCGGGTTAGCGGGAGGGTCCTACAATGAGCAGTTCTTC.

The table lists this clone with a count of one. Other DNA sequences from this sample encode an identical CDR3 as well. The genes are TRBV19 and TRBJ2-7, with TRBD2 matching over 15 bases. The trim removed 3 bases at V and 10 bases at J, leaving 4 bases unmatched. The CDR3 sequence is 14 residues long. Germline-derived CDR1 and CDR2 are LNHDA and SQIVND (reference sequence). CDR3 region: CASSIGLAGGQQYF. The CDR3 nucleotides read TGTGCCAGTAGTATCGGACTAGCGGGAGGGCAACAGTACTTC.

The V call is TRBV7-9, the J call TRBJ1-1, with 7 bases aligning to TRBD1. This CDR3 comprises 14 residues. With 2 bases clipped from V and 5 bases from J, the junction kept 5 bases outside the gene matches. CDR1 and CDR2 from the germline V gene are SEHNR and FQNEAQ (reference sequence). CDR3 DNA: TGTGCCAGCAGCTTAAAACAGGGGAGGACTGAAGCTTTCTTT. Its translation: CASSLKQGRTEAFF.

The rearrangement joins TRBV5-1 to TRBJ2-7, with D unclear. The germline V gene has CDR1 SGHRS and CDR2 YFSETQ. V dropped 0 bases and J dropped 5 bases, with 15 bases sitting between them. The length of the CDR3 is 15 residues. CDR3 bases: TGCGCCAGCAGCTTGGGGTGGCCCTCCCGAAACGAGCAGTACTTC. Protein sequence: CASSLGWPSRNEQYF.

The genes are TRBV2 and TRBJ2-3, with D unresolved. V was cut by 7 bases and J by 1 base, with 6 bases left in between. The CDR3 has 12 residues. The V gene's germline CDR1 is SNHLY and CDR2 FYNNEI. The CDR3 sequence: CASNARTDTQYF. For the CDR3, the DNA is TGTGCCAGCAATGCTCGCACAGATACGCAGTATTTT.

This clone was recorded only once. This rearrangement joins TRBV7-9 to TRBJ2-7, with 8 bases aligning to TRBD2. The CDR3 runs to 15 residues. The V gene end was trimmed by 6 bases and the J gene end by 0 bases; junction bases not matched to a gene: 7. Germline V CDR1 and CDR2: SEHNR, FQNEAQ (reference sequence). The CDR3: CASRSTSGSSYEQYF. CDR3 DNA: TGTGCCAGCAGATCTACTAGCGGTAGCTCCTACGAGCAGTACTTC.

J is TRBJ2-7 and V is TRBV4-1, with a possible D match to TRBD2 (5 bases). From germline, CDR1 is MGHRA and CDR2 YSYEKL. Trimming left V 0 bases short and J 4 bases short, with 19 bases between. The CDR3 contains 17 residues. The CDR3 loop is CASSQDRARPSRYEQYF. Here the CDR3 DNA reads TGCGCCAGCAGCCAAGATCGTGCCAGGCCTAGCCGATACGAGCAGTACTTC.

The V gene is TRBV28, the J gene TRBJ1-5, with 7 bases that match TRBD1. Unmatched junction bases numbered 6, after V lost 5 bases and J lost 2 bases. The CDR3 loop spans 15 amino acids. Germline V lookup: CDR1 MDHEN, CDR2 SYDVKM. CDR3 DNA: TGTGCCAGCAGTGGGACAGCGAGACGCAATCAGCCCCAGCATTTT. Translation gives CASSGTARRNQPQHF.